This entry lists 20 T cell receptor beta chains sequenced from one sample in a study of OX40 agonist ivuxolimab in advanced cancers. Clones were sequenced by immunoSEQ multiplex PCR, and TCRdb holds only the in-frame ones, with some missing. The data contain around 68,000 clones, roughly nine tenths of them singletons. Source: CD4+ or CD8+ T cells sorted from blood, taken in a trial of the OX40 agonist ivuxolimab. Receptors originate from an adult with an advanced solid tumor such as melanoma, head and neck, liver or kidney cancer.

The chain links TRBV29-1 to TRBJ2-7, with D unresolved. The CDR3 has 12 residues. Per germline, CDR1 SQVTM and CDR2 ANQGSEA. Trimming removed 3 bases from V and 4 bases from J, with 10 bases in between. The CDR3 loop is CSVDGPRYEQYF. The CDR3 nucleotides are TGCAGCGTTGACGGCCCTAGGTACGAGCAGTACTTC.

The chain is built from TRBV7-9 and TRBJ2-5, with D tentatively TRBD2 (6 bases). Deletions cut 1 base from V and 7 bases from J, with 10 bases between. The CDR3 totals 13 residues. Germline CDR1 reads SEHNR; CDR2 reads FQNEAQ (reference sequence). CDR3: CASSLGTIGTQYF. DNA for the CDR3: TGTGCCAGCAGCTTAGGGACTATAGGGACCCAGTACTTC.

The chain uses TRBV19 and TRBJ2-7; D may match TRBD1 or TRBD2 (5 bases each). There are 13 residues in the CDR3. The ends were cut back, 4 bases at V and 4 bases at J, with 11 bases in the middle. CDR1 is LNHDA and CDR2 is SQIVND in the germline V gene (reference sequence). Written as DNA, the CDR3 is TGTGCCAGTAGTAGGGGGTTAGGATACGAGCAGTACTTC. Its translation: CASSRGLGYEQYF.

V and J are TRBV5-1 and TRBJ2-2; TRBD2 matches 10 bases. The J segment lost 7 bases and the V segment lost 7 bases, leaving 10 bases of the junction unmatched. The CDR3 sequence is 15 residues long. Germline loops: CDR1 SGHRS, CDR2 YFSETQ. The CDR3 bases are TGCGCCAGCCGCCGGGGGCTAGCGGGAGTCGGGGAGCTGTTTTTT. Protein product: CASRRGLAGVGELFF.

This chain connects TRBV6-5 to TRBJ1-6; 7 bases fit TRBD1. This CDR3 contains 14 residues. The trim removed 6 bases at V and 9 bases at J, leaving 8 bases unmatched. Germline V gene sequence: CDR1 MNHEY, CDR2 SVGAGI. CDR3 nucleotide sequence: TGTGCCAGCAGCTGGGGGGACAGTACTTCACCCCTCCACTTT. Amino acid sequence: CASSWGDSTSPLHF.

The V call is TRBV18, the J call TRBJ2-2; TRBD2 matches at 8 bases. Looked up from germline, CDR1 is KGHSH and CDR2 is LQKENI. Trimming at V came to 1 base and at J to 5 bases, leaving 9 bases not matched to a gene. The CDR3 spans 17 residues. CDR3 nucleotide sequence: TGTGCCAGCTCACCACAAGCGGGAGTTTCGCGGACCGGGGAGCTGTTTTTT. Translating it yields CASSPQAGVSRTGELFF.

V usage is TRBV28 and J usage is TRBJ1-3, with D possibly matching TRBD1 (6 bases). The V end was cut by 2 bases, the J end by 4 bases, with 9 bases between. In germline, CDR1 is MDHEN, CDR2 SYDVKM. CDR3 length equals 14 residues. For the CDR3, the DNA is TGTGCCAGCAGTTTAAGGGGGGTAGGAAACACCATATATTTT. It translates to CASSLRGVGNTIYF. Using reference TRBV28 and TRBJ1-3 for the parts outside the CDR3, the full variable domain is DVKVTQSSRYLVKRTGEKVFLECVQDMDHENMFWYRQDPGLGLRLIYFSYDVKMKEKGDIPEGYSVSREKKERFSLILESASTNQTSMYLCASSLRGVGNTIYFGEGSWLTVV.

This CDR3 reads CASSGDTLKGYTF. The CDR3, as DNA: TGTGCCAGCAGTGGGGACACCCTGAAAGGCTACACCTTC. The chain employs TRBV28 and TRBJ1-2, with D maybe TRBD1 (6 bases). The CDR3 totals 13 residues. With 5 bases removed from V and 8 bases from J, the gap between germline ends came to 15 bases. CDR1 and CDR2 from the germline V gene are MDHEN and SYDVKM.

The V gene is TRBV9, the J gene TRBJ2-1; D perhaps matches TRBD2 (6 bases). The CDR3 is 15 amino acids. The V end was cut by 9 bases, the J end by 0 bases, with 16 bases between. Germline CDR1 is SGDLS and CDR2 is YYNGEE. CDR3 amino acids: CATSRDGSSYNEQFF. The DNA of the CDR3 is TGTGCCACCTCGCGGGACGGTAGCTCCTACAATGAGCAGTTCTTC.

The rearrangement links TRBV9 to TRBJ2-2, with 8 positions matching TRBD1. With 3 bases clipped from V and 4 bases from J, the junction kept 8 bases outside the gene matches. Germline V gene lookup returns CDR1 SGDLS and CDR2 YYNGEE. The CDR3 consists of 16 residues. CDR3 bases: TGTGCCAGCAGCGCGCCGACAGGGGTGAGCACCGGGGAGCTGTTTTTT. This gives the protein CASSAPTGVSTGELFF.

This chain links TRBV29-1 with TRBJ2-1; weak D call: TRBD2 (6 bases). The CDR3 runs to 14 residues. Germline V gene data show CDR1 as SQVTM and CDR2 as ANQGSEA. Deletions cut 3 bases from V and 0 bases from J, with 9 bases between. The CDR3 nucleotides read TGCAGCGTTGACGGGAGAGGCTCCTACAATGAGCAGTTCTTC. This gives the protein CSVDGRGSYNEQFF.

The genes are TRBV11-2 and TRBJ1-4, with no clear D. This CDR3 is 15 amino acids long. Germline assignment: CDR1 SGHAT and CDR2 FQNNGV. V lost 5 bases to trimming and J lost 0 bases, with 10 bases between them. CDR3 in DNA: TGTGCCAGCAGCCCAACAAGTTCAACTAATGAAAAACTGTTTTTT. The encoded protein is CASSPTSSTNEKLFF.

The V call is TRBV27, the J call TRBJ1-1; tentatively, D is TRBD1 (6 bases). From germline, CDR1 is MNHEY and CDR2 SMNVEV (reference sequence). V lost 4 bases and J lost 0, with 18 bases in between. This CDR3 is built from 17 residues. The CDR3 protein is CASSYGQSGGVNTEAFF. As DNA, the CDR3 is TGTGCCAGCAGTTATGGACAGTCGGGGGGGGTGAACACTGAAGCTTTCTTT.

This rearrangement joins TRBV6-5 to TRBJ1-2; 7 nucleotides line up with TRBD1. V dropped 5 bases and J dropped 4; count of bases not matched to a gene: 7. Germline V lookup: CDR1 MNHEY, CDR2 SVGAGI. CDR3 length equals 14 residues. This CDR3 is CASSETGRGYGYTF. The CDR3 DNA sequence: TGTGCCAGCAGTGAGACAGGGCGAGGCTATGGCTACACCTTC.

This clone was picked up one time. The DNA for the CDR3 is TGTGCCAGCAGCTTGGGGCGGGGTAGGTTTGGCGAGCAGTACTTC. Translation gives CASSLGRGRFGEQYF. The chain recombines TRBV5-8 with TRBJ2-7; a possible D gene is TRBD2 (6 bases). V gave up 0 bases and J gave up 6 bases, with 16 bases separating them. This CDR3 spans 15 amino acids. CDR1 SGHTS and CDR2 YDEGEE come from the germline V gene. Looking up the rest from reference TRBV5-8 and TRBJ2-7 gives the full variable domain: EAGVTQSPTHLIKTRGQQATLRCSPISGHTSVYWYQQALGLGLQFLLWYDEGEERNRGNFPPRFSGRQFPNYSSELNVNALELEDSALYLCASSLGRGRFGEQYFGPGTRLTVT.

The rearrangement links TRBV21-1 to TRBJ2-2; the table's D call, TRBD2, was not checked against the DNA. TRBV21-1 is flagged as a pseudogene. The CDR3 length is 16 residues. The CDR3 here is CASSKVAEANTGELFF. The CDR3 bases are TGTGCCAGCAGCAAAGTCGCGGAGGCAAACACCGGGGAGCTGTTTTTT.

In DNA form, the CDR3 reads TGTGCCAGTACCCCGACAGGGGCCTATGGCTACACCTTC. Its translation is CASTPTGAYGYTF. The chain is built from TRBV19 and TRBJ1-2, with 8 nucleotides matching TRBD1. Germline V gives CDR1 LNHDA, CDR2 SQIVND (reference sequence). With 7 bases clipped from V and 4 bases from J, the junction kept 5 bases outside the gene matches. The CDR3 has 13 residues.

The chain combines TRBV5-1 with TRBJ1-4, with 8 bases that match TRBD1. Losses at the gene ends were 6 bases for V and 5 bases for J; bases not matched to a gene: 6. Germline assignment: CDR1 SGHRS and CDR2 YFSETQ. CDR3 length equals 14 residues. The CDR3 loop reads CASTHTGGNEKLFF. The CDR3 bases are TGCGCCAGCACCCACACAGGGGGAAATGAAAAACTGTTTTTT.

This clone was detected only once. CDR3 loop: CASSLSGTGVTEAFF. In DNA form, the CDR3 reads TGTGCCAGCAGTCTGTCCGGGACAGGGGTTACTGAAGCTTTCTTT. The chain links TRBV2 to TRBJ1-1, with 10 nucleotides matching TRBD1. The germline CDR1 and CDR2 sequences are SNHLY and FYNNEI. Trimming removed 5 bases from V and 5 bases from J; junction bases left unmatched: 8. The CDR3 is 15 amino acids. Drawing the rest from reference TRBV2 and TRBJ1-1, the complete variable domain is EPEVTQTPSHQVTQMGQEVILRCVPISNHLYFYWYRQILGQKVEFLVSFYNNEISEKSEIFDDQFSVERPDGSNFTLKIRSTKLEDSAMYFCASSLSGTGVTEAFFGQGTRLTVV.

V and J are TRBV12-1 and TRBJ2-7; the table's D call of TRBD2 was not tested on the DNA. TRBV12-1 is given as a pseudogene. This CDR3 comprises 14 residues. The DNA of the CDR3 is TGTGCCAGCAGCTTCCTAGCGGGAGGCAACGAGCAGTACTTC. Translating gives CASSFLAGGNEQYF.